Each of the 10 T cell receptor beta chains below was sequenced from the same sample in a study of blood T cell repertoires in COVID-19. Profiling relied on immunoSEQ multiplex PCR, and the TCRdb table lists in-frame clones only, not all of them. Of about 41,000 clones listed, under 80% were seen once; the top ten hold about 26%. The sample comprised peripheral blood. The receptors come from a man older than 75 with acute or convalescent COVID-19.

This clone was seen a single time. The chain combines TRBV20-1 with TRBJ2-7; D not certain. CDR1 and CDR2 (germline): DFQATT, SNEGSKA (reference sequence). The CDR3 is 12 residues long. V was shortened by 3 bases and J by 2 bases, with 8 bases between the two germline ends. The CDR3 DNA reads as TGCAGTGCTAGTTTAGTGACCTACGAGCAGTACTTC. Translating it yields CSASLVTYEQYF.

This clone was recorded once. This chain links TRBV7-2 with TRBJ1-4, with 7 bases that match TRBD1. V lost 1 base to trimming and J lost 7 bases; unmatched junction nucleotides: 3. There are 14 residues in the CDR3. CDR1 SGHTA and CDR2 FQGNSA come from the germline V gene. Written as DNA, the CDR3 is TGTGCCAGCAGCTTAGGAGGGGGCGGTGAAAAACTGTTTTTT. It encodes CASSLGGGGEKLFF.

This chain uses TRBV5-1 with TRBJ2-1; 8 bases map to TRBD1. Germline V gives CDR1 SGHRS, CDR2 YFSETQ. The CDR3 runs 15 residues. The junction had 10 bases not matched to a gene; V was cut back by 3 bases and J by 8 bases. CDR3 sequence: CASSSNPRGQDEQFF. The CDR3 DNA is TGCGCCAGCAGCTCGAATCCCAGGGGGCAAGATGAGCAGTTCTTC.

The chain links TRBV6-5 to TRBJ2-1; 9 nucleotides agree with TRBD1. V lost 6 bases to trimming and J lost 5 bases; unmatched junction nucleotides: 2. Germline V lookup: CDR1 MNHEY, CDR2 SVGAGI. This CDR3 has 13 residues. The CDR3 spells CASRGTGNNEQFF. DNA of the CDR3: TGTGCCAGCAGGGGGACAGGGAACAATGAGCAGTTCTTC.

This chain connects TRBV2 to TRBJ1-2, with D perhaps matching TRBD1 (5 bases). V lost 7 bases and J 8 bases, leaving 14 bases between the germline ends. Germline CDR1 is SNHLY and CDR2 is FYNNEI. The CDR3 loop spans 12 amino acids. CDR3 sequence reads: CASMRGGRGYTF. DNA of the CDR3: TGTGCCAGCATGAGGGGAGGGCGGGGCTACACCTTC.

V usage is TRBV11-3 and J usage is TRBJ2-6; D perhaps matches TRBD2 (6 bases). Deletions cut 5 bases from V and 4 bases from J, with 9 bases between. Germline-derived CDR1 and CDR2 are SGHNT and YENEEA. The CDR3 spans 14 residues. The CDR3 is CASSPRGGANVLTF. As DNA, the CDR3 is TGTGCCAGCAGCCCCCGGGGGGGGGCCAACGTCCTGACTTTC.

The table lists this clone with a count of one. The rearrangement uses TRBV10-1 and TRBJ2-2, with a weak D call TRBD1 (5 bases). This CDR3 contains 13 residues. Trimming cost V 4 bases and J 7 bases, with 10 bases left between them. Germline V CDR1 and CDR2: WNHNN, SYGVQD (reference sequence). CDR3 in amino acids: CASSVGVLGELFF. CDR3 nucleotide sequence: TGCGCCAGCAGTGTAGGGGTTCTCGGGGAGCTGTTTTTT.

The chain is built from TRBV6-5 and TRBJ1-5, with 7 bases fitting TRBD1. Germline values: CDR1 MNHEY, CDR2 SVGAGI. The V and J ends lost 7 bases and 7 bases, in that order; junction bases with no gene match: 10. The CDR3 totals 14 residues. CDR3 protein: CASNLDRVRQPQHF. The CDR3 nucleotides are TGTGCCAGCAACCTAGACAGGGTCAGGCAGCCCCAGCATTTT.

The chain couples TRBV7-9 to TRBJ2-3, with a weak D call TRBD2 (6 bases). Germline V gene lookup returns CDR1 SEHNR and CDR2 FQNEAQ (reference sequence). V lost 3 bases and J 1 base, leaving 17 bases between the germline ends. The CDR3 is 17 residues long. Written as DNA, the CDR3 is TGTGCCAGCAGCTTCAGCGGGCGTCTCGGGGGCACAGATACGCAGTATTTT. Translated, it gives CASSFSGRLGGTDTQYF.

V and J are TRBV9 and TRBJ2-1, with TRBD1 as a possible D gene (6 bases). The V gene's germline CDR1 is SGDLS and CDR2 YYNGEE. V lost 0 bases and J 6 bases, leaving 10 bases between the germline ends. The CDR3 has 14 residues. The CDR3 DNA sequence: TGTGCCAGCAGCGTAGGATCGACAGGCAATGAGCAGTTCTTC. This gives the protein CASSVGSTGNEQFF.